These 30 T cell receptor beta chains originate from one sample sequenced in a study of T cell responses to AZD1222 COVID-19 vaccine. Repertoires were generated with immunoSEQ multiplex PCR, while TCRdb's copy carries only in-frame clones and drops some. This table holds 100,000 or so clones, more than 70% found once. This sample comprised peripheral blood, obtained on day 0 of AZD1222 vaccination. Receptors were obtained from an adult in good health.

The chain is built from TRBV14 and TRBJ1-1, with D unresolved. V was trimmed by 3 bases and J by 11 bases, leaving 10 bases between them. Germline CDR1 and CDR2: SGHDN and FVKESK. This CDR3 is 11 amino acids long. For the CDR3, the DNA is TGTGCCAGCAGCCAGGAAGGTGGTGCTTTCTTT. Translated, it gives CASSQEGGAFF.

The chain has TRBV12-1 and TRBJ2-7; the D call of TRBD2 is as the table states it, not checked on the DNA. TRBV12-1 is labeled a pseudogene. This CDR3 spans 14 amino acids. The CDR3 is CASPLGDSPYEQYF. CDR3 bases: TGTGCCAGCCCCCTTGGAGATAGTCCCTACGAGCAGTACTTC.

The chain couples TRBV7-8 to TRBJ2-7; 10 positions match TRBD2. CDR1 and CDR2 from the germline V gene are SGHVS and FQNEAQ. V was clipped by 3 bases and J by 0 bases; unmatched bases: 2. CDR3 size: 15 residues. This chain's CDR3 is CASSFSGGPSYEQYF. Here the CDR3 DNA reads TGTGCCAGCAGCTTTAGCGGGGGGCCCTCCTACGAGCAGTACTTC.

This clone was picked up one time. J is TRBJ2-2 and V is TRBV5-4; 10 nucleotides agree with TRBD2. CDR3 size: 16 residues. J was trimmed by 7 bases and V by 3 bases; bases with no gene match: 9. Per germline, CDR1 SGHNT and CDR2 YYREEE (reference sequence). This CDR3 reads CASSSVSGGAVGELFF. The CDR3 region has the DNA TGTGCCAGCAGCTCGGTGAGCGGGGGGGCCGTCGGGGAGCTGTTTTTT.

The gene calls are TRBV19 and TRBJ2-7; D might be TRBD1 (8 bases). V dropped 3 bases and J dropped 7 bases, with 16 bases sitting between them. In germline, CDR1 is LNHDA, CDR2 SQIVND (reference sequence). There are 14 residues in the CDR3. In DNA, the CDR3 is TGTGCCAGTAGTATTAATGACAGGGGAGGGGAGCAGTACTTC. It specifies CASSINDRGGEQYF. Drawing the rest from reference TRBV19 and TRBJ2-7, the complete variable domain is DGGITQSPKYLFRKEGQNVTLSCEQNLNHDAMYWYRQDPGQGLRLIYYSQIVNDFQKGDIAEGYSVSREKKESFPLTVTSAQKNPTAFYLCASSINDRGGEQYFGPGTRLTVT.

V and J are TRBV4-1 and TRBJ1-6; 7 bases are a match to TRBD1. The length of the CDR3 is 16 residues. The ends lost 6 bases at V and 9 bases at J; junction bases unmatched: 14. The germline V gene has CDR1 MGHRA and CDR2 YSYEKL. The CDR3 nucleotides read TGCGCCAGCAGTCCCTTTGGAGAAGGGGGCCTTTCACCCCTCCACTTT. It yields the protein CASSPFGEGGLSPLHF.

CDR3 protein: CASSLDRVHTEAFF. The CDR3 nucleotides read TGCGCCAGCAGCTTAGACAGGGTCCACACTGAAGCTTTCTTT. The V call is TRBV5-1, the J call TRBJ1-1, with 7 positions matching TRBD1. The CDR3 is made up of 14 amino acids. Losses at the gene ends were 2 bases for V and 3 bases for J; bases not matched to a gene: 4. The V gene's germline CDR1 is SGHRS and CDR2 YFSETQ.

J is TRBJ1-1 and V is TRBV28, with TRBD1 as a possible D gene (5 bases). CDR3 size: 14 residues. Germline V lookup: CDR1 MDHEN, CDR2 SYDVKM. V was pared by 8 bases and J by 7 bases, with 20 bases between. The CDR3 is CASPPQGDQNEAFF. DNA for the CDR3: TGTGCCAGCCCCCCTCAGGGTGACCAAAATGAAGCTTTCTTT.

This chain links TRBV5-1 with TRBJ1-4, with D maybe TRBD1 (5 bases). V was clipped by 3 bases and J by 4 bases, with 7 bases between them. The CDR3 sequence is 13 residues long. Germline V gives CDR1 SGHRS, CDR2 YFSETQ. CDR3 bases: TGCGCCAGCAGCTCCGACAGTAATGAAAAACTGTTTTTT. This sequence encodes CASSSDSNEKLFF.

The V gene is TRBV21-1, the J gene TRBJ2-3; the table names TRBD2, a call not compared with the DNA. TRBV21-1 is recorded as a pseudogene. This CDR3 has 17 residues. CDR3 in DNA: TGTGCCAGCATAGGCGGGGGGACGTGTGGGAGCACAGATACGCAGTATTTT. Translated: CASIGGGTCGSTDTQYF.

CDR3 protein: CASSLEVGLAYEQYF. The CDR3 bases are TGCGCCAGCAGCTTAGAGGTGGGGTTGGCCTACGAGCAGTACTTC. The chain links TRBV5-1 to TRBJ2-7; D is ambiguous. The CDR3 runs to 15 residues. Germline-derived CDR1 and CDR2 are SGHRS and YFSETQ. Trimming shortened V by 2 bases and J by 2 bases, and 14 bases separated the two germline ends.

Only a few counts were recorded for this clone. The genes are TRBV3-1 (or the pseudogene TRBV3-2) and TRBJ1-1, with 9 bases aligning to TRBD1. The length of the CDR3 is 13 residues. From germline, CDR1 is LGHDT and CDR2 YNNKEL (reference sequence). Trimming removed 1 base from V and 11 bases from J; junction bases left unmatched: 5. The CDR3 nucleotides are TGTGCCAGCAGCCAAGCACAGGGGGCGGTTGCTTTCTTT. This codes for CASSQAQGAVAFF.

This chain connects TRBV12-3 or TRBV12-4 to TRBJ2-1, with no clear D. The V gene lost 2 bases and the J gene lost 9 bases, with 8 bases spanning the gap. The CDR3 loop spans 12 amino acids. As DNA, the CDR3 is TGTGCCAGCAGTTTATTGGGCACTGAGCAGTTCTTC. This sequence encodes CASSLLGTEQFF.

CDR3 sequence reads: CASSQGEGDQPQHF. Here the CDR3 DNA reads TGTGCCAGCAGCCAAGGAGAGGGGGATCAGCCCCAGCATTTT. J is TRBJ1-5 and V is TRBV4-2; D possibly corresponds to TRBD1 (6 bases). The germline V gene encodes CDR1 LGHNA and CDR2 YNFKEQ. The CDR3 is 14 residues long. V shed 1 base and J shed 5 bases, with 9 bases lying between them.

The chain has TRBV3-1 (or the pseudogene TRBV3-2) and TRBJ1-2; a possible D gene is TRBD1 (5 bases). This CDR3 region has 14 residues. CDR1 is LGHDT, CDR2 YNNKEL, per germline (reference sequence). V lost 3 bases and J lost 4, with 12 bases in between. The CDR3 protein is CASSQTAEGYGYTF. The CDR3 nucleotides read TGTGCCAGCAGCCAGACAGCAGAGGGCTATGGCTACACCTTC.

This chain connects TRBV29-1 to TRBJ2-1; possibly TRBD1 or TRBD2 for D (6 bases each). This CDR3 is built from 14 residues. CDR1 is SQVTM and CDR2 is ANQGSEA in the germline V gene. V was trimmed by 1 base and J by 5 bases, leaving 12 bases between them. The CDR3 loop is CSVEVIGGNNEQFF. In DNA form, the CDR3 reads TGCAGCGTTGAAGTAATAGGGGGGAACAATGAGCAGTTCTTC.

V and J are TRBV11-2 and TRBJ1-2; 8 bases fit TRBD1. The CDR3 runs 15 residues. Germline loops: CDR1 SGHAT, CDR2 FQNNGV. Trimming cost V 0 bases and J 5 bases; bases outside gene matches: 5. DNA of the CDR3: TGTGCCAGCAGCTTAGAAGGCCAGGGGGCTTATGGCTACACCTTC. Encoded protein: CASSLEGQGAYGYTF. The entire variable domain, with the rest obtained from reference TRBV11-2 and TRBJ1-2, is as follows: EAGVAQSPRYKIIEKRQSVAFWCNPISGHATLYWYQQILGQGPKLLIQFQNNGVVDDSQLPKDRFSAERLKGVDSTLKIQPAKLEDSAVYLCASSLEGQGAYGYTFGSGTRLTVV.

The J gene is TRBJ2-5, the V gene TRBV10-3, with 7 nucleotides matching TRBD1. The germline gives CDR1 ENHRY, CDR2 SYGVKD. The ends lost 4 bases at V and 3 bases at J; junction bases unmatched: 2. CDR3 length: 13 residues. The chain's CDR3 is CAISGQGEETQYF. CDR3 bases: TGTGCCATCAGTGGGCAGGGGGAAGAGACCCAGTACTTC.

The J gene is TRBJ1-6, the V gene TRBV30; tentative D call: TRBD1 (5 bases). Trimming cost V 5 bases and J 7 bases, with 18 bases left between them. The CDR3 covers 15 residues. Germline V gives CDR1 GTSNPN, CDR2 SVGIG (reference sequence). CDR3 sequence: CAWADWGLGNSPLHF. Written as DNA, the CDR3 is TGTGCCTGGGCCGATTGGGGGTTAGGAAATTCACCCCTCCACTTT.

CDR3 residues: CASSLERPSYNSPLHF. In nucleotides, the CDR3 is TGTGCCAGCAGCTTAGAAAGGCCTTCCTATAATTCACCCCTCCACTTT. The J gene is TRBJ1-6, the V gene TRBV7-9, with no clear D. The CDR3 is made up of 16 amino acids. CDR1 SEHNR and CDR2 FQNEAQ come from the germline V gene (reference sequence). The V end lost 1 base, the J end lost 1 base, and 8 bases lay between the germline ends.

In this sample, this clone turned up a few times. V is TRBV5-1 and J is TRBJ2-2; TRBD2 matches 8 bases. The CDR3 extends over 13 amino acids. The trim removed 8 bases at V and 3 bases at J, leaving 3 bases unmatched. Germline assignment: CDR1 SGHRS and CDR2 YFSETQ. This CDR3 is CASSGADTGELFF. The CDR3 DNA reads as TGCGCCAGTAGCGGGGCGGACACCGGGGAGCTGTTTTTT.

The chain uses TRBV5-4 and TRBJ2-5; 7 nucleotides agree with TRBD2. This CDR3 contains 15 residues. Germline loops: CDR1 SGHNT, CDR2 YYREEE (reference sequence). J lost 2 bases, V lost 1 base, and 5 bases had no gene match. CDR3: CASSLRTSPQETQYF. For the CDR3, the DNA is TGTGCCAGCAGCTTGCGGACTAGTCCACAAGAGACCCAGTACTTC. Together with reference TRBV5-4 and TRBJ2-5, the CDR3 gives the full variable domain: ETGVTQSPTHLIKTRGQQVTLRCSSQSGHNTVSWYQQALGQGPQFIFQYYREEENGRGNFPPRFSGLQFPNYSSELNVNALELDDSALYLCASSLRTSPQETQYFGPGTRLLVL.

The CDR3 reads CASSRRGLSRKTQYF. In nucleotides, the CDR3 is TGTGCCAGCAGCCGAAGGGGCCTTTCAAGAAAGACCCAGTACTTC. This chain links TRBV3-1 (or the pseudogene TRBV3-2) with TRBJ2-5; maybe TRBD1 (5 bases). This CDR3 has 15 residues. CDR1 LGHDT and CDR2 YNNKEL come from the germline V gene (reference sequence). Trimming left V 4 bases short and J 6 bases short, with 18 bases between.

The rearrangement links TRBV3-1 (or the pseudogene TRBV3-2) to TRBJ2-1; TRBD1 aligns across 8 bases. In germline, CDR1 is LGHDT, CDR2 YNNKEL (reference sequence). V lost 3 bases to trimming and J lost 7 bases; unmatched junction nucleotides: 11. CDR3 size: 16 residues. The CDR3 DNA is TGTGCCAGCAGCCATTTCGGTACAGGGGGAGTGAATGAGCAGTTCTTC. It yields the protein CASSHFGTGGVNEQFF.

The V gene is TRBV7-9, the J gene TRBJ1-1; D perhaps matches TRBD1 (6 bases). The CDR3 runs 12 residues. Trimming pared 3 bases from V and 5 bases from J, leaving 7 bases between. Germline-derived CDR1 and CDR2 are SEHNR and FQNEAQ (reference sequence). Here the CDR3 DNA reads TGTGCCAGCAGCTTCGGACAGACTGAAGCTTTCTTT. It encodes CASSFGQTEAFF.

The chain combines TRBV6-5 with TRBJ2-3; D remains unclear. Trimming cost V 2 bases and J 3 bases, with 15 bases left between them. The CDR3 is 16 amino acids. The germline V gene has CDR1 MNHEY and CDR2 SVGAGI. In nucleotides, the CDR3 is TGTGCCAGCAGTTACGGTCAAGAAGGAACAACAGATACGCAGTATTTT. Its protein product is CASSYGQEGTTDTQYF.

The CDR3 reads CASSNRDRDSPLHF. The CDR3 nucleotides read TGTGCCAGCAGCAACCGGGACAGAGATTCACCCCTCCACTTT. The J gene is TRBJ1-6, the V gene TRBV11-2, with 7 nucleotides matching TRBD1. This CDR3 has 14 residues. V lost 5 bases to trimming and J lost 8 bases; unmatched junction nucleotides: 6. CDR1 and CDR2 (germline): SGHAT, FQNNGV.

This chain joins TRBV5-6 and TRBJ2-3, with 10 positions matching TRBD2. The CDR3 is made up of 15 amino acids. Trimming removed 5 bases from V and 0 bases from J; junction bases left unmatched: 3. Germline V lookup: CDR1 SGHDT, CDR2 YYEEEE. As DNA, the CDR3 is TGTGCCAGCAGGGTTAGCGGGGGGAGCACAGATACGCAGTATTTT. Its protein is CASRVSGGSTDTQYF. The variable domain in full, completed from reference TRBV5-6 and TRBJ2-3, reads DAGVTQSPTHLIKTRGQQVTLRCSPKSGHDTVSWYQQALGQGPQFIFQYYEEEERQRGNFPDRFSGHQFPNYSSELNVNALLLGDSALYLCASRVSGGSTDTQYFGPGTRLTVL.

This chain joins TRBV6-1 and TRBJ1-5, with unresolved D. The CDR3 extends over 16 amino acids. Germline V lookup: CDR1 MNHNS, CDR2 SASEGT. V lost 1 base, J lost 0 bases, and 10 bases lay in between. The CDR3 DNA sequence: TGTGCCAGCAGTGAAGGCAGACAACATAGCAATCAGCCCCAGCATTTT. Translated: CASSEGRQHSNQPQHF.

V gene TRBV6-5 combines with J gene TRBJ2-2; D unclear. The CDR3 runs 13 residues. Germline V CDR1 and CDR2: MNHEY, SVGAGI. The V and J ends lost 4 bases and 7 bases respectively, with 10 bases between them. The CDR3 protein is CASSSVGVGELFF. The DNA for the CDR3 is TGTGCCAGCAGTTCCGTGGGCGTCGGGGAGCTGTTTTTT.